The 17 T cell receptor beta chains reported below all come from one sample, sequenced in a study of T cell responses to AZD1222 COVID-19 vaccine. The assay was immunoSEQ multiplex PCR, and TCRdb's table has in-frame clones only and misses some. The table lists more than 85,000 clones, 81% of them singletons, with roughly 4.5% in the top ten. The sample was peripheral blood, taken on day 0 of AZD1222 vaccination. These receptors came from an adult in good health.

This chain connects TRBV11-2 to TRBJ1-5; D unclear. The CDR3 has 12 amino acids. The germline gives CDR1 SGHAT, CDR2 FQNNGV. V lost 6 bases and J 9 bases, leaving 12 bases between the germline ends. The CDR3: CASRRAPGPQHF. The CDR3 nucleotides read TGTGCCAGCAGACGGGCCCCGGGGCCCCAGCATTTT.

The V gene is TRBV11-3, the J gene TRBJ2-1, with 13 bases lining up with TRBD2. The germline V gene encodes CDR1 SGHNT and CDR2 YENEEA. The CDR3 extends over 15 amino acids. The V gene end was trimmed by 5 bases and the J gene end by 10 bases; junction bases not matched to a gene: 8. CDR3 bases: TGTGCCAGCAGCCCCGGACTAGCGGGAGTAGTCGAGCAGTTCTTC. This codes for CASSPGLAGVVEQFF.

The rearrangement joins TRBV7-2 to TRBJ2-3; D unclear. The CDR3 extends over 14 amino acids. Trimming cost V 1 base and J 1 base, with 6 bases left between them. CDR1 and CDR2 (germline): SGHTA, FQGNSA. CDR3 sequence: CASSLGFGTDTQYF. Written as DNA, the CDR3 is TGTGCCAGCAGCTTAGGGTTCGGCACAGATACGCAGTATTTT.

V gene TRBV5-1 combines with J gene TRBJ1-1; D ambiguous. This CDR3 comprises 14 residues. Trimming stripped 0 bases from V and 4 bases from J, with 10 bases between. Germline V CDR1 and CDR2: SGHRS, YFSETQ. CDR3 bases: TGCGCCAGCAGCTTGGGGTCGGGAGTCACTGAAGCTTTCTTT. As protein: CASSLGSGVTEAFF.

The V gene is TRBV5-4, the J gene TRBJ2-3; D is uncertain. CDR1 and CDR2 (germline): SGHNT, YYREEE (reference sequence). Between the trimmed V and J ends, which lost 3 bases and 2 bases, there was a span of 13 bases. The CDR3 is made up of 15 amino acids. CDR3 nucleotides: TGTGCCAGCAGCTCCGGGCCGGATTTCACAGATACGCAGTATTTT. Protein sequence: CASSSGPDFTDTQYF. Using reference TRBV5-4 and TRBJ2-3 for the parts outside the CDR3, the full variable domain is ETGVTQSPTHLIKTRGQQVTLRCSSQSGHNTVSWYQQALGQGPQFIFQYYREEENGRGNFPPRFSGLQFPNYSSELNVNALELDDSALYLCASSSGPDFTDTQYFGPGTRLTVL.

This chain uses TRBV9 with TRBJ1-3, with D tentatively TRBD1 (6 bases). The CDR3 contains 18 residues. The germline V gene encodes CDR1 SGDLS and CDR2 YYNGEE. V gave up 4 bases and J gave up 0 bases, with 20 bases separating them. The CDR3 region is CASSNHQQGIGSGNTIYF. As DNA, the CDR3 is TGTGCCAGCAGCAACCATCAACAGGGAATCGGCTCTGGAAACACCATATATTTT.

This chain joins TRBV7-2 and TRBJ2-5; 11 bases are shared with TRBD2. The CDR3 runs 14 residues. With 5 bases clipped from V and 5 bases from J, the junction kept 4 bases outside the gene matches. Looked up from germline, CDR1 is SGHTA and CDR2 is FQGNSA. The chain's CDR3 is CASSARLAGETQYF. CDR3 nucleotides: TGTGCCAGCAGCGCCCGACTAGCGGGGGAGACCCAGTACTTC.

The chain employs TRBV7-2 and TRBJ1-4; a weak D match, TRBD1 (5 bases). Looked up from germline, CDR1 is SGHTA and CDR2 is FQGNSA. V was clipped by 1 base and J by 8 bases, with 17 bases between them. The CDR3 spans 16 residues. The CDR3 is CASSLGVGGVGEKLFF. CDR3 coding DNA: TGTGCCAGCAGCTTAGGGGTAGGAGGGGTTGGGGAAAAACTGTTTTTT.

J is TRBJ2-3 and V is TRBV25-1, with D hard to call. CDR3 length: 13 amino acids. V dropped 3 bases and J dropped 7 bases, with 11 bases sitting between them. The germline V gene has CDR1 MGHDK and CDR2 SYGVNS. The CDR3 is CASSDPYTHTQYF. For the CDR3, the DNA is TGTGCCAGCAGTGATCCGTACACTCATACGCAGTATTTT. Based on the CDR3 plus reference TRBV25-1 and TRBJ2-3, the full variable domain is EADIYQTPRYLVIGTGKKITLECSQTMGHDKMYWYQQDPGMELHLIHYSYGVNSTEKGDLSSESTVSRIRTEHFPLTLESARPSHTSQYLCASSDPYTHTQYFGPGTRLTVL.

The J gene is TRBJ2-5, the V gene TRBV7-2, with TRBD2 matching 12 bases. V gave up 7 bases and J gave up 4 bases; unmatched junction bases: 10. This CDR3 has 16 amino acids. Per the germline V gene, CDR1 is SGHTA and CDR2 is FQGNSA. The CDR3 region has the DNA TGTGCCAGCAAGAGAGAGGGGACTAGCGGGCGAGAGACCCAGTACTTC. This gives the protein CASKREGTSGRETQYF.

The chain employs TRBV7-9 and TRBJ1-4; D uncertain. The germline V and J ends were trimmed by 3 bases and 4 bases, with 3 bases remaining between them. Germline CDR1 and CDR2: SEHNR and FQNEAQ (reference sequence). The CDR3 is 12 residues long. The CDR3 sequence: CASSFHNEKLFF. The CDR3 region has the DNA TGTGCCAGCAGCTTTCATAATGAAAAACTGTTTTTT. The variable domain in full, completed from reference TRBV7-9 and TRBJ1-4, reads DTGVSQNPRHKITKRGQNVTFRCDPISEHNRLYWYRQTLGQGPEFLTYFQNEAQLEKSRLLSDRFSAERPKGSFSTLEIQRTEQGDSAMYLCASSFHNEKLFFGSGTQLSVL.

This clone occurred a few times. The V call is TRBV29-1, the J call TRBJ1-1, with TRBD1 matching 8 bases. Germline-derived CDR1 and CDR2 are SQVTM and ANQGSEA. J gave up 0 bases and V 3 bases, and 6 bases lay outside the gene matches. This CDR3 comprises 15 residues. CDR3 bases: TGCAGCGTTGAGTCAGCAGGGGGCATGAACACTGAAGCTTTCTTT. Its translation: CSVESAGGMNTEAFF.

Here the CDR3 DNA reads TGTGCCAGCAGCTTAGATCGACGATGGGGCGAGCAGTACTTC. Amino acid sequence: CASSLDRRWGEQYF. The chain recombines TRBV7-8 with TRBJ2-7; D gene ambiguous. V lost 1 base and J 6 bases, leaving 13 bases between the germline ends. This CDR3 contains 14 residues. Germline values: CDR1 SGHVS, CDR2 FQNEAQ. Full variable domain (rest looked up from reference TRBV7-8 and TRBJ2-7): GAGVSQSPRYKVAKRGQDVALRCDPISGHVSLFWYQQALGQGPEFLTYFQNEAQLDKSGLPSDRFFAERPEGSVSTLKIQRTQQEDSAVYLCASSLDRRWGEQYFGPGTRLTVT.

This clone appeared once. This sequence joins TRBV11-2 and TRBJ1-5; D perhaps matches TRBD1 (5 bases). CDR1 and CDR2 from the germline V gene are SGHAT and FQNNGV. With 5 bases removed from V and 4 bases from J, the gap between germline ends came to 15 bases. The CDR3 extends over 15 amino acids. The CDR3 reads CASSLSGRTNQPQHF. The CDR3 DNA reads TGTGCCAGCAGCCTTAGTGGCCGGACAAATCAGCCCCAGCATTTT.

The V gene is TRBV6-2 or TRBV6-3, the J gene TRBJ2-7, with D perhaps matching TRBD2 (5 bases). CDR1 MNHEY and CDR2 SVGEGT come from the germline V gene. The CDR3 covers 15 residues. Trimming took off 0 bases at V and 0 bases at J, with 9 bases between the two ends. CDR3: CASSYSRRASYEQYF. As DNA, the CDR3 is TGTGCCAGCAGTTACTCGAGGCGGGCCTCCTACGAGCAGTACTTC.

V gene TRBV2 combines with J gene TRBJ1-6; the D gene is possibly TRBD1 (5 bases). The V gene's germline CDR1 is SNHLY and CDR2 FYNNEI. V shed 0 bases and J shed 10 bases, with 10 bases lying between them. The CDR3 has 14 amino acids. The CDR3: CASSEAGPSSPLHF. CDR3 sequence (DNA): TGTGCCAGCAGTGAAGCGGGACCCTCCTCACCCCTCCACTTT.

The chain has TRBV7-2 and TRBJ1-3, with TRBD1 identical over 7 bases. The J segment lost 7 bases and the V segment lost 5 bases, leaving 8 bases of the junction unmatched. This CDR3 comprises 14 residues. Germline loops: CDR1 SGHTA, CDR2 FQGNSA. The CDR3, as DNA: TGTGCCAGCAGCACACGACAGGGTGGGAACACCATATATTTT. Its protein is CASSTRQGGNTIYF.